The 16 T cell receptor beta chains below all came from one sample that was sequenced in a study of T cell responses to AZD1222 COVID-19 vaccine. Clones were sequenced by immunoSEQ multiplex PCR, and TCRdb holds only the in-frame ones, with some missing. This sample has 250,000 to 300,000 clones, with 90% to 95% found just once. The sequences come from peripheral blood, collected 28 days after the second AZD1222 dose. Receptors were obtained from an adult who received the AZD1222 COVID-19 vaccine.

This chain joins TRBV11-3 and TRBJ2-1; TRBD1 aligns across 7 bases. V shed 2 bases, J shed 3 bases, and the junction held 4 bases outside the gene matches. The CDR3 length is 15 residues. CDR1 SGHNT and CDR2 YENEEA come from the germline V gene. As DNA, the CDR3 is TGTGCCAGCAGCTTAAGGGACAGCTTCTACAATGAGCAGTTCTTC. This codes for CASSLRDSFYNEQFF.

The rearrangement links TRBV6-5 to TRBJ1-6, with 7 bases matching TRBD1. The length of the CDR3 is 15 residues. Looked up from germline, CDR1 is MNHEY and CDR2 is SVGAGI. The V segment lost 7 bases and the J segment 10 bases; nucleotides outside the gene matches: 13. The chain's CDR3 is CASTDRAGGTSPLHF. The CDR3 DNA reads TGTGCCAGCACCGACAGGGCGGGGGGGACCTCACCCCTCCACTTT.

The chain has TRBV24-1 and TRBJ1-5; D is unresolved. This CDR3 contains 12 residues. Trimming stripped 9 bases from V and 6 bases from J, with 11 bases between. The germline CDR1 and CDR2 sequences are KGHDR and SFDVKD. CDR3 DNA: TGTGCCACCGGCGAAGGGAGTCAGCCCCAGCATTTT. This codes for CATGEGSQPQHF.

The chain carries TRBV18 and TRBJ2-2; TRBD1 matches 8 bases. CDR1 and CDR2 (germline): KGHSH, LQKENI. The CDR3 runs to 15 residues. The trim removed 2 bases at V and 7 bases at J, leaving 6 bases unmatched. The CDR3: CASSPKTGVRGELFF. DNA for the CDR3: TGTGCCAGCTCACCAAAGACAGGGGTACGCGGGGAGCTGTTTTTT.

This clone has a single count. The chain is built from TRBV6-5 and TRBJ1-1; D gene ambiguous. Germline CDR1 reads MNHEY; CDR2 reads SVGAGI. V dropped 5 bases and J dropped 3 bases, with 4 bases sitting between them. CDR3 length equals 11 residues. The CDR3 nucleotides are TGTGCCAGCAGTATTCACACTGAAGCTTTCTTT. Protein sequence: CASSIHTEAFF.

The CDR3 protein is CASSTSGWGSYEQYF. As DNA, the CDR3 is TGTGCCAGCAGCACGAGCGGGTGGGGCTCCTACGAGCAGTACTTC. This chain joins TRBV5-4 and TRBJ2-7; the D gene is possibly TRBD2 (6 bases). CDR1 SGHNT and CDR2 YYREEE come from the germline V gene (reference sequence). The CDR3 runs to 15 residues. V lost 4 bases and J 0 bases, leaving 14 bases between the germline ends.

The chain is built from TRBV7-9 and TRBJ1-2, with D unclear. V gave up 1 base and J gave up 5 bases, with 8 bases separating them. The CDR3 has 13 residues. Germline V CDR1 and CDR2: SEHNR, FQNEAQ (reference sequence). The CDR3 loop reads CASSLGTEYGYTF. In DNA, the CDR3 is TGTGCCAGCAGCTTAGGGACCGAGTATGGCTACACCTTC.

The CDR3 sequence: CASSVATGRRRTDTQYF. CDR3 nucleotides: TGTGCCAGCAGCGTAGCTACGGGCCGACGTCGCACAGATACGCAGTATTTT. This rearrangement joins TRBV9 to TRBJ2-3; D gene ambiguous. This CDR3 is 17 amino acids long. Between the trimmed V and J ends, which lost 0 bases and 1 base, there was a span of 15 bases. Per the germline V gene, CDR1 is SGDLS and CDR2 is YYNGEE.

The chain links TRBV2 to TRBJ1-4; 8 bases agree with TRBD1. Germline CDR1 SNHLY, CDR2 FYNNEI. The CDR3 is 15 residues long. J was trimmed by 5 bases and V by 7 bases; bases with no gene match: 9. In DNA form, the CDR3 reads TGTGCCAGCACCCTCGGACAGGGAGTAAATGAAAAACTGTTTTTT. Translation gives CASTLGQGVNEKLFF.

The CDR3 bases are TGTGCCAGCAGGGCTCGGACAGAAGGAAACACCATATATTTT. Encoded protein: CASRARTEGNTIYF. The chain is built from TRBV6-5 and TRBJ1-3, with D tentatively TRBD1 (6 bases). V was clipped by 6 bases and J by 4 bases, with 13 bases between them. The CDR3 covers 14 residues. From germline, CDR1 is MNHEY and CDR2 SVGAGI.

This chain uses TRBV7-4 with TRBJ2-7; 7 bases align to TRBD1. CDR3 length: 20 amino acids. CDR1 and CDR2 from the germline V gene are SGHVT and SQSDAQ. Trimming removed 5 bases from V and 2 bases from J; junction bases left unmatched: 24. This chain's CDR3 is CASSLSDRDLPFLKTYEQYF. For the CDR3, the DNA is TGTGCCAGCAGCCTAAGCGACAGGGATCTCCCGTTTCTCAAAACCTACGAGCAGTACTTC.

The V call is TRBV19, the J call TRBJ2-3, with D tentatively TRBD2 (5 bases). V gave up 3 bases and J gave up 4 bases, with 11 bases separating them. CDR3 length: 14 residues. The germline V gene has CDR1 LNHDA and CDR2 SQIVND (reference sequence). The chain's CDR3 is CASSMRREADTQYF. The CDR3 region has the DNA TGTGCCAGTAGTATGCGACGGGAAGCAGATACGCAGTATTTT.

The sample holds one count of this clone. The rearrangement uses TRBV29-1 and TRBJ2-5, with 7 nucleotides matching TRBD1. This CDR3 is 15 amino acids long. From germline, CDR1 is SQVTM and CDR2 ANQGSEA. Trimming at V came to 1 base and at J to 4 bases, leaving 9 bases not matched to a gene. CDR3 region: CSVEAATGWGETQYF. For the CDR3, the DNA is TGCAGCGTTGAAGCCGCGACAGGGTGGGGAGAGACCCAGTACTTC.

This sequence joins TRBV6-2 or TRBV6-3 and TRBJ2-1, with TRBD1 as a possible D gene (6 bases). Per the germline V gene, CDR1 is MNHEY and CDR2 is SVGEGT. The CDR3 has 17 amino acids. Trimming shortened V by 0 bases and J by 4 bases, and 16 bases separated the two germline ends. In nucleotides, the CDR3 is TGTGCCAGCAGTTACTCGGACAGCTCCGGGATATACAATGAGCAGTTCTTC. This encodes CASSYSDSSGIYNEQFF.

This chain connects TRBV7-2 to TRBJ1-6; D is uncertain. Trimming shortened V by 1 base and J by 7 bases, and 11 bases separated the two germline ends. The CDR3 spans 15 residues. Per germline, CDR1 SGHTA and CDR2 FQGNSA. The CDR3 loop reads CASSLVPRMNSPLHF. DNA of the CDR3: TGTGCCAGCAGCTTAGTTCCGCGAATGAATTCACCCCTCCACTTT.

The chain uses TRBV3-1 (or the pseudogene TRBV3-2) and TRBJ2-7, with a weak D call TRBD1 (5 bases). CDR1 and CDR2 (germline): LGHDT, YNNKEL (reference sequence). V gave up 4 bases and J gave up 5 bases, with 18 bases separating them. The CDR3 extends over 15 amino acids. The CDR3 region is CASSRQRTLPHEQYF. CDR3 in DNA: TGTGCCAGCAGCCGCCAAAGGACACTACCCCACGAGCAGTACTTC.